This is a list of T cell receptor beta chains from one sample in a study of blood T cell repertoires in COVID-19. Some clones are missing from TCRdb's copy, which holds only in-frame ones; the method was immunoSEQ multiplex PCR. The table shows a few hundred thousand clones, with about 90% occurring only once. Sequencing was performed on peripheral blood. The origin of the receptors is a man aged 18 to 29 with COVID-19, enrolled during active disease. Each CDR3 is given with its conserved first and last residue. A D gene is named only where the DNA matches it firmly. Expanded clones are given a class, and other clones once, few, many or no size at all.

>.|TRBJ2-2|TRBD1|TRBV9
TGTGCCAGCAGCGCCGGGACAGGGTTCACCGGGGAGCTGTTTTTT
CASSAGTGFTGELFF
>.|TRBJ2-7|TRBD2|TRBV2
TGTGCCAGCAGTGAAGGGCTAGCGGGAGCCTCCGAGCAGTACTTC
CASSEGLAGASEQYF
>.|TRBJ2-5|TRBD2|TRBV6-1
TGTGCCAGCAGTGAACCAGCGGGGGCGGGCGGGACCCAGTACTTC
CASSEPAGAGGTQYF
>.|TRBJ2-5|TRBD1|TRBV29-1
TGCAGCGTTGTTACTTGGGACAGCCAAGAGACCCAGTACTTC
CSVVTWDSQETQYF
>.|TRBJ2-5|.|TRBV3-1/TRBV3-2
TGTGCCAGCAGCCAAGACGGGGGACCAGAAGAGACCCAGTACTTC
CASSQDGGPEETQYF
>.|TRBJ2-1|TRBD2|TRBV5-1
TGCGCCAGCAGTTCCGGGACTAGCGGTCACAATGAGCAGTTCTTC
CASSSGTSGHNEQFF
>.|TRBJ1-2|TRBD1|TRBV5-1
TGCGCCAGCAGTTCCTTCGGACAGGGGGGAGATGGCTACACCTTC
CASSSFGQGGDGYTF
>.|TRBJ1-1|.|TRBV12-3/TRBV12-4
TGTGCCAGCAGTCAACAGGGTAGGCCTGAAGCTTTCTTT
CASSQQGRPEAFF
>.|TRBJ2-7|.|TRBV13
TGTGCCAGCAGCCCGCGGACAGCCTCCTACGAGCAGTACTTC
CASSPRTASYEQYF
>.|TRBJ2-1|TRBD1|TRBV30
TGTGCCTGCCGGGACAGGGGACTGGGTGAGCAGTTCTTC
CACRDRGLGEQFF
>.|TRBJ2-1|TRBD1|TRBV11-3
TGTGCCAGCAGCTCCGGGACAGGGACTAACAATGAGCAGTTCTTC
CASSSGTGTNNEQFF
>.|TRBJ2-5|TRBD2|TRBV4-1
TGCGCCAGCAGCCAAGGGGGGGGAATAGCGGGAGAAGAGACCCAGTACTTC
CASSQGGGIAGEETQYF
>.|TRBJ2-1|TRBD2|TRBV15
TGTGCCACCAGCGGGAGGGATGAGCAGTTCTTC
CATSGRDEQFF
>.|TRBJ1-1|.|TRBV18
TGTGCCAGCTCACCATTGGGTGGGGCAGGGGATTACACTGAAGCTTTCTTT
CASSPLGGAGDYTEAFF
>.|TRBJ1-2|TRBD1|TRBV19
TGTGCCAGTAGGTCCGTTCTTTCCGGGACAGGATTCTATGGCTACACCTTC
CASRSVLSGTGFYGYTF
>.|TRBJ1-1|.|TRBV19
TGTGCCAGTAGTAAGGAGAGGGGGACTGAAGCTTTCTTT
CASSKERGTEAFF
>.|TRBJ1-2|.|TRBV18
TGTGCCAGCTCACCCCCATACACCTTC
CASSPPYTF
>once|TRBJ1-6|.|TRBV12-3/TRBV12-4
TGTGCCAGCAGTTTGATCGGGGGTTCACCCCTCCACTTT
CASSLIGGSPLHF
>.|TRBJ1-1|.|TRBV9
TGTGCCAGCAGCGTAGATTCGGGAAGAACTGAAGCTTTCTTT
CASSVDSGRTEAFF
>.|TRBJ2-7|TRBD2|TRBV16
TGTGCCAGCAGCCTCGGGGGGTCCGACGAGCAGTACTTC
CASSLGGSDEQYF
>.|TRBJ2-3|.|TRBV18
TGTGCCAGCTCACCGCAAACAGGGGGGGGCACAGATACGCAGTATTTT
CASSPQTGGGTDTQYF
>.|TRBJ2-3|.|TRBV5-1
TGCGCCAGCACAGGCGAGGGGGTAAGCACAGATACGCAGTATTTT
CASTGEGVSTDTQYF
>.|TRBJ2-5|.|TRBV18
TGTGCCAGCTCACCGTATCCTTTCCAAGAGACCCAGTACTTC
CASSPYPFQETQYF
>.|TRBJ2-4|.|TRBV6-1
TGTGCCAGCAGTGAAATCAGCGGCGGCGCTCCATTAGCCAAAAACATTCAGTACTTC
CASSEISGGAPLAKNIQYF
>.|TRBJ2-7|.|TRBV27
TGTGCCAGCAACCCACAGGGTTCCTACGAGCAGTACTTC
CASNPQGSYEQYF